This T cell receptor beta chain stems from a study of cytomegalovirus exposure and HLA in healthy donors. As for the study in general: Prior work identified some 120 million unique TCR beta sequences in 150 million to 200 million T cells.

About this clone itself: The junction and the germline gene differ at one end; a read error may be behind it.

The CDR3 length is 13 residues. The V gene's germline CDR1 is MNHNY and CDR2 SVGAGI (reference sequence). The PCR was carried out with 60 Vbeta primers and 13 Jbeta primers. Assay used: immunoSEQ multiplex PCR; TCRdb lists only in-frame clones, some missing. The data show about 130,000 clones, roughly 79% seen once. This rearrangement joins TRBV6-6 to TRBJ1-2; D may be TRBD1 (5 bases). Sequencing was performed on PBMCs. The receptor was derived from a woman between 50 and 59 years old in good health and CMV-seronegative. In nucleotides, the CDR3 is TGCGCCAGCACCAACGCCAGGGCGGATGGCTACACCTTC. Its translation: CASTNARADGYTF.